The 4 T cell receptor beta chains below all came from one sample that was sequenced in a study of immune cell composition in non-small cell lung cancer. Repertoires were generated with immunoSEQ multiplex PCR, while TCRdb's copy carries only in-frame clones and drops some. The sample has 2,500 to 3,000 clones; 81% are singletons. This same sample was also part of a study on CD4 T cells in lung cancer.

The material sequenced was lung tumor tissue. These receptor sequences come from a human donor with non-small cell lung cancer.

This sequence joins TRBV6-1 and TRBJ2-7, with 8 bases fitting TRBD2. The CDR3 length is 14 residues. V gave up 3 bases and J gave up 2 bases; unmatched junction bases: 3. Germline V gene sequence: CDR1 MNHNS, CDR2 SASEGT. The CDR3 coding sequence is TGTGCCAGCAGTGATACGGGAGGGCCCTACGAGCAGTACTTC. Its protein product is CASSDTGGPYEQYF.

In this sample, this clone turned up a few times. The CDR3 sequence is CASSLVTGYEQYF. The CDR3 coding sequence is TGCGCCAGCAGCTTAGTGACAGGGTACGAGCAGTACTTC. The J gene is TRBJ2-7, the V gene TRBV5-1; 7 positions match TRBD1. With V trimmed by 2 bases and J by 4 bases, 3 bases remained unmatched. Germline V gene data show CDR1 as SGHRS and CDR2 as YFSETQ. The CDR3 consists of 13 residues.

V and J are TRBV5-4 and TRBJ2-5; D remains unclear. V dropped 1 base and J dropped 4 bases, with 8 bases sitting between them. Germline V lookup: CDR1 SGHNT, CDR2 YYREEE (reference sequence). The CDR3 is 13 amino acids. The CDR3 reads CASSLPPRETQYF. The CDR3 DNA reads as TGTGCCAGCAGCTTGCCCCCTCGAGAGACCCAGTACTTC.

This chain uses TRBV6-1 with TRBJ1-5, with D possibly matching TRBD1 (6 bases). V shed 6 bases and J shed 0 bases, with 9 bases lying between them. This CDR3 has 14 residues. Germline values: CDR1 MNHNS, CDR2 SASEGT. CDR3: CASSQGISNQPQHF. DNA of the CDR3: TGTGCCAGCAGCCAGGGGATTAGCAATCAGCCCCAGCATTTT.